A single TCR beta chain is shown here with its context. Its antigen specificity is not known. Base quality data are lacking; no much larger clone is found one base away. Sample treatment or condition, as interpreted from the label and publication: allogeneic hematopoietic cell transplantation with graft depleted of TCRalphabeta T cells and CD19 B cells. TCRalphabeta/CD19-depleted allogeneic hematopoietic cell grafts were given to the transplant recipients, all of whom were children. Including cysteine and phenylalanine, the CDR3 has 14 amino acids. The entry retains the CDR3 DNA only, 42 bases that are in frame from base 1. As encoded in the germline V gene, CDR1 is MNHNS while CDR2 is SASEGT. The V and J ends are trimmed by 5 bases and 4 bases, leaving 9 bases between them. The sample comes from a study of T-cell reconstitution after alpha-beta-depleted transplantation in children listed by TCRdb under 2016. Background on the whole study: Using TCR repertoire profiling, the study quantitatively followed how T-cell immune reconstitution unfolded in children after TCRalphabeta/CD19-depleted allogeneic hematopoietic cell transplantation. Points the paper makes about the study in general: In some patients, high TCRbeta diversity at day 60 was attributed to recipient T cells and intrathymic progenitors that had survived conditioning. Hyperexpanded clone frequencies declined over subsequent months; after one year, T-cell counts and TCRbeta diversity were mostly attributed to newly produced T cells. The apparently early recovery of alphabetaT-cell counts about two months after transplant reportedly depended on only several hundred rapidly expanded clones that came from non-depleted graft cells.

The library was obtained by PCR. Data came from an Illumina HiSeq 2500. TCR libraries were prepared with molecular barcoding, using unique molecular identifiers to normalize TCRbeta repertoire quantification. TCRdb trimmed public reads at Q25 via fastp, called clones via MiXCR and kept in-frame beta chains. Every CDR3 protein is listed once, alongside the most common genes and DNA of its rows. For this sample there are 75,000 to 90,000 distinct CDR3 sequences; less than 15% appear just once. Of the sample, around 26% falls within the top ten clones. The chain uses TRBV6-1 and TRBJ2-6, with the identity of the D gene unclear. The clonotype comes from a male patient aged 2 to 10 who had a stem cell transplant for acute lymphoblastic leukemia, so the T cells may come from the graft donor. The sample consisted of PBMCs, mostly from graft donor cells, taken 180 days after TCRalphabeta/CD19-depleted stem cell transplant. This receptor carries the CDR3 CASSIRAGANVLTF. The sequenced DNA: TGTGCCAGCAGTATAAGGGCCGGGGCCAACGTCCTGACTTTC.